This TCR beta chain was documented in a study of blood T cell repertoires in COVID-19. For the study at large: The study drew acute and convalescent COVID-19 samples from the United States, Italy and Spain.

Study processing details: Amplification of reference gene primers was used by the study to estimate nucleated cell counts. Profiling relied on immunoSEQ multiplex PCR, and the TCRdb table lists in-frame clones only, not all of them. That table is the source of V, J and clone size, and D and trimming were worked out from the DNA. This sample has roughly 200,000 clones, with more than 70% found just once. This clonotype was obtained from a person in their 70s with COVID-19, enrolled during active disease. Sequencing input: peripheral blood.

The CDR3, as DNA: TGTGCCAGTAGTGCCGGACTAGCGGTGCAAGAGACCCAGTACTTC. Protein product: CASSAGLAVQETQYF. V is TRBV19 and J is TRBJ2-5; 10 bases are a match to TRBD2. The CDR3 is 15 residues long. Looked up from germline, CDR1 is LNHDA and CDR2 is SQIVND (reference sequence). Trimming cost V 5 bases and J 2 bases; bases outside gene matches: 5.